Listed below are T cell receptor beta chains from one sample, sequenced in a study of cytomegalovirus exposure and HLA in healthy donors. Sequencing was performed with immunoSEQ multiplex PCR; in TCRdb, only in-frame clones are kept and a portion is missing. Of more than 150,000 clones in the sample, roughly nine tenths were seen once. Sequencing was performed on PBMCs. The receptors originated from a girl under two years old in good health and CMV-seronegative. The CDR3 runs from the conserved cysteine through the conserved F or W. The D gene is left open where the match is weak. Where a row states a size, it is once, few, many or the class of an expanded clone; other rows omit it.

CDR3,DNA,size,D,V,J
CASSLRGFEQYF,TGTGCCAGCAGTTTAAGGGGTTTCGAGCAGTACTTC,NA,NA,TRBV27,TRBJ2-7
CASSGGGGGYNEQFF,TGTGCCAGCAGCGGGGGTGGCGGGGGCTACAATGAGCAGTTCTTC,NA,TRBD2,TRBV5-4,TRBJ2-1
CASSMGLITDTQYF,TGCGCCAGCAGCATGGGACTGATCACAGATACGCAGTATTTT,NA,NA,TRBV5-1,TRBJ2-3
CASSLNDWREAFNEQFF,TGTGCCAGCAGCTTAAACGACTGGCGGGAGGCGTTCAATGAGCAGTTCTTC,NA,TRBD2,TRBV7-9,TRBJ2-1
CASSLYGPGSPLHF,TGTGCCAGCAGCTTGTATGGGCCTGGTTCACCCCTCCACTTT,NA,NA,TRBV5-6,TRBJ1-6
CASSLLGGRTSYEQYF,TGCGCCAGCAGCTTGCTGGGCGGGAGGACCTCCTACGAGCAGTACTTC,NA,TRBD2,TRBV5-1,TRBJ2-7
CASSMVPGAEQYF,TGTGCCAGTAGTATGGTCCCGGGTGCCGAGCAGTACTTC,few,NA,TRBV19,TRBJ2-7
CSAGQGYEQYF,TGCAGTGCTGGACAGGGGTACGAGCAGTACTTC,NA,TRBD1,TRBV20-1,TRBJ2-7
CASSSLGSGANVLTF,TGTGCCAGCAGTTCCCTCGGGAGTGGGGCCAACGTCCTGACTTTC,NA,NA,TRBV27,TRBJ2-6
CSSSLQGRYTEAFF,TGTTCCAGCAGCTTACAGGGTCGTTACACTGAAGCTTTCTTT,NA,NA,TRBV7-3,TRBJ1-1
CASSQWRTSGSPYNEQFF,TGCGCCAGCAGTCAATGGAGGACTAGCGGGAGTCCGTACAATGAGCAGTTCTTC,NA,TRBD2,TRBV23-1,TRBJ2-1
CASASTGVSDGYTF,TGTGCCAGCGCCTCGACCGGAGTTTCGGATGGCTACACCTTC,NA,NA,TRBV27,TRBJ1-2
CASRGNTGSGMNTEAFF,TGTGCCAGTAGAGGAAATACAGGGTCCGGGATGAACACTGAAGCTTTCTTT,NA,NA,TRBV19,TRBJ1-1
CASSHRGSTDTQYF,TGTGCCAGCAGCCATCGGGGGAGCACAGATACGCAGTATTTT,NA,NA,TRBV6-4,TRBJ2-3
CASSVDPGQGPYNEKLFF,TGTGCCAGCAGCGTAGACCCCGGACAGGGCCCTTATAATGAAAAACTGTTTTTT,NA,TRBD1,TRBV9,TRBJ1-4
CASSLGSSGVYNEQFF,TGTGCCAGCAGCTTAGGGAGTAGCGGGGTTTACAATGAGCAGTTCTTC,NA,TRBD2,TRBV11-1,TRBJ2-1
CASSRQGVTTEAFF,TGTGCCAGCAGCCGACAGGGGGTAACCACTGAAGCTTTCTTT,once,TRBD1,TRBV27,TRBJ1-1
CASSRDSNQPQHF,TGTGCCAGCTCCAGGGATAGCAATCAGCCCCAGCATTTT,NA,NA,TRBV18,TRBJ1-5
CASSEAGQGNTIYF,TGTGCCAGCAGTGAAGCCGGTCAAGGAAACACCATATATTTT,NA,NA,TRBV6-1,TRBJ1-3
CASSQEWDRGYNEQFF,TGCGCCAGCAGCCAAGAATGGGACAGGGGCTACAATGAGCAGTTCTTC,NA,TRBD1,TRBV4-3,TRBJ2-1
CASSPTQGTAFF,TGTGCCAGCAGCCCTACACAGGGGACGGCTTTCTTT,NA,TRBD1,TRBV11-2,TRBJ1-1
CASSIPPRTSGTDTQYF,TGTGCCAGTAGTATCCCTCCTCGTACTAGCGGCACAGATACGCAGTATTTT,NA,TRBD2,TRBV19,TRBJ2-3
CSVEQGGGRTTQYF,TGCAGCGTGGAACAGGGTGGGGGCCGGACGACCCAGTACTTC,NA,NA,TRBV29-1,TRBJ2-5
CASSYIGTGEQYF,TGTGCCAGCAGTTATATCGGTACGGGCGAGCAGTACTTC,NA,NA,TRBV6-5,TRBJ2-7
CASSLGPAGISGNTIYF,TGTGCCAGCAGCTTGGGCCCCGCAGGAATCTCTGGAAACACCATATATTTT,once,NA,TRBV7-3,TRBJ1-3
CSVKSGRNEAFF,TGCAGCGTTAAGAGCGGCCGAAATGAAGCTTTCTTT,NA,NA,TRBV29-1,TRBJ1-1
CASSQDLAAETQYF,TGCGCCAGCAGCCAAGATCTGGCAGCGGAGACCCAGTACTTC,NA,NA,TRBV4-1,TRBJ2-5
CASSQLEAGANVLTF,TGTGCCAGCAGCCAATTAGAAGCTGGGGCCAACGTCCTGACTTTC,once,NA,TRBV4-2,TRBJ2-6
CASSQDRLAWGETQYF,TGTGCCAGCAGCCAAGATCGACTAGCATGGGGGGAGACCCAGTACTTC,NA,TRBD2,TRBV14,TRBJ2-5
CASSLVVLGTGGYEQYF,TGCGCCAGCAGCTTGGTAGTTTTGGGGACAGGTGGCTACGAGCAGTACTTC,NA,TRBD1,TRBV5-1,TRBJ2-7
CASSLRGPLSGNTIYF,TGTGCCAGCAGCTTACGTGGGCCTCTCTCTGGAAACACCATATATTTT,NA,NA,TRBV7-2,TRBJ1-3
CASSLGPGGTEAFF,TGTGCCAGTAGTCTGGGTCCTGGCGGCACTGAAGCTTTCTTT,NA,NA,TRBV19,TRBJ1-1
CSVRTSGTDTQYF,TGCAGCGTTAGAACTAGCGGTACAGATACGCAGTATTTT,NA,TRBD2,TRBV29-1,TRBJ2-3
CASSGASGRSKNIQYF,TGTGCCAGCAGCGGGGCTAGCGGGAGGTCCAAAAACATTCAGTACTTC,few,TRBD2,TRBV9,TRBJ2-4
CASSFHGFQETQYF,TGTGCCAGCAGCTTTCACGGTTTTCAAGAGACCCAGTACTTC,NA,NA,TRBV7-2,TRBJ2-5
CASSKVSGQETQYF,TGTGCCAGCAGTAAAGTCTCCGGTCAAGAGACCCAGTACTTC,once,NA,TRBV6-5,TRBJ2-5
CASGRGTYNSPLHF,TGTGCCAGCGGCAGAGGCACCTATAATTCACCCCTCCACTTT,NA,NA,TRBV6-5,TRBJ1-6
CAGSPVASSQGAIGYTF,TGTGCCGGCTCACCGGTGGCTTCCTCGCAGGGGGCAATTGGCTACACCTTC,NA,TRBD1,TRBV18,TRBJ1-2
CASFGQPHQSGANVLTF,TGTGCCAGCTTCGGACAGCCCCATCAGTCTGGGGCCAACGTCCTGACTTTC,NA,NA,TRBV5-8,TRBJ2-6
CASSSIGRNIYGYTF,TGTGCCAGCAGTTCGATTGGCAGAAACATATATGGCTACACCTTC,NA,NA,TRBV2,TRBJ1-2
CASSLGAGARNEQFF,TGTGCCAGCAGCTTAGGAGCGGGGGCGAGGAATGAGCAGTTCTTC,few,TRBD2,TRBV11-2,TRBJ2-1
CASSPRGQYSNQPQHF,TGTGCCAGCAGTCCCAGGGGACAGTATAGCAATCAGCCCCAGCATTTT,few,TRBD1,TRBV27,TRBJ1-5
CASSLFAVGMNTEAFF,TGTGCCAGCAGCTTATTCGCGGTCGGTATGAACACTGAAGCTTTCTTT,once,NA,TRBV13,TRBJ1-1
CASSQVQGTAYEQYF,TGCGCCAGCAGCCAAGTTCAGGGGACGGCCTACGAGCAGTACTTC,once,NA,TRBV4-1,TRBJ2-7
CASSQSQTGSPSTDTQYF,TGTGCCAGCAGCCAATCCCAGACAGGGTCACCTAGCACAGATACGCAGTATTTT,NA,TRBD1,TRBV7-3,TRBJ2-3
CASSIGEGQPQHF,TGTGCCAGTAGTATTGGGGAGGGTCAGCCCCAGCATTTT,NA,NA,TRBV19,TRBJ1-5
CAWSIDSPLHF,TGTGCCTGGAGTATAGATTCACCCCTCCACTTT,NA,NA,TRBV30,TRBJ1-6
CAVRGEGTSYEQYF,TGTGCCGTGCGGGGGGAGGGCACCTCCTACGAGCAGTACTTC,NA,TRBD2,TRBV6-5,TRBJ2-7